This T cell receptor beta chain was captured in a study of T cells after yellow fever vaccination. TCRdb redid the calling of the 5' RACE reads with MiXCR, one entry per CDR3 protein. The sample has a few hundred thousand distinct CDR3 sequences, about 4% seen once. The sequences come from PBMCs, collected 5 days after the yellow fever booster vaccination. The source of this sequence is a man aged 18 to 30 who received the YFV17D yellow fever vaccine.

This CDR3 reads CASTDGLAGGPDTQYF. The CDR3 DNA reads as TGTGCCAGCACCGACGGGTTAGCGGGGGGTCCAGATACGCAGTATTTT. J is TRBJ2-3 and V is TRBV2, with 10 bases that match TRBD2. V lost 7 bases and J lost 4; bases outside the gene matches: 11. From germline, CDR1 is SNHLY and CDR2 FYNNEI. The CDR3 sequence is 16 residues long. The whole variable domain, remainder taken from reference TRBV2 and TRBJ2-3, is EPEVTQTPSHQVTQMGQEVILRCVPISNHLYFYWYRQILGQKVEFLVSFYNNEISEKSEIFDDQFSVERPDGSNFTLKIRSTKLEDSAMYFCASTDGLAGGPDTQYFGPGTRLTVL.